This entry describes one T cell receptor (beta chain). Its target is unknown. Germline V CDR1 and CDR2: SEHNR, FQNEAQ (reference sequence). Trimming stripped 7 bases from V and 0 bases from J, with 13 bases between. The CDR3 has 15 residues. These data are taken from a study of T-cell memory formation after mild COVID-19. Study context: In these data, TCR clusters were largely donor specific. Study observations and caveats: The authors did not confirm SARS-CoV-2 specificity of second-wave clones peaking day 37. Contracting CD4+ clones sat mainly in CM and EM; CD8+ in EMRA. Pre-infection memory contained some responding clones, which suggested that cross-reactive memory had joined.

TCRdb itself ran the 5' RACE reads through MiXCR, one entry per CDR3 protein. Counted here are 75,000 to 95,000 distinct CDR3 sequences, approximately 16% occurring once; the ten biggest clones make up approximately 40%. The sample taken for sequencing was PBMCs or a T cell subset sorted from them (not recorded which). This clonotype was obtained from a young man who had mild COVID-19 (a few samples of this study predate the infection). Cell type and time point are not known. V gene TRBV7-9 combines with J gene TRBJ2-1, with unresolved D. The CDR3 is CASTGGRRSYNEQFF. For the CDR3, the DNA is TGTGCCAGCACCGGCGGCAGGCGCTCCTACAATGAGCAGTTCTTC.